Following are 8 T cell receptor beta chains from one sample sequenced in a study of blood T cells in healthy people across ages. A second about 7 to 12 cycle PCR used barcoded and J-beta primers. TCRdb re-called the 5' RACE reads with MiXCR, one entry per CDR3 protein. The repertoire consists of about 580,000 distinct CDR3 sequences, with around half occurring once and the leading ten covering around 24%. Material for sequencing was blood. The source is a man older than 75 in good health.

This chain connects TRBV25-1 to TRBJ1-2, with 9 nucleotides matching TRBD1. Germline CDR1 reads MGHDK; CDR2 reads SYGVNS. This CDR3 is 15 amino acids long. V lost 4 bases to trimming and J lost 2 bases; unmatched junction nucleotides: 5. The CDR3 DNA follows: TGTGCCAGCAGTGGGCCTGACAGGGGGAACTATGGCTACACCTTC. This translates into CASSGPDRGNYGYTF.

This clonotype turned up a few times. This chain connects TRBV12-1 to TRBJ2-5; the D call TRBD1 from the table was never checked on the DNA. TRBV12-1 is reported as a pseudogene. This CDR3 region has 17 residues. Here the CDR3 reads CASSFALETGGLKEQYF. DNA for the CDR3: TGTGCCAGCAGCTTTGCCCTCGAGACAGGGGGCTTAAAGGAGCAGTACTTC.

A few counts support this clonotype. The chain couples TRBV9 to TRBJ2-7; D is unresolved. The germline V gene encodes CDR1 SGDLS and CDR2 YYNGEE. Trimming left V 10 bases short and J 4 bases short, with 6 bases between. The length of the CDR3 is 9 residues. In nucleotides, the CDR3 is TGTGCCCGCCCTTACGAGCAGTACTTC. Protein product: CARPYEQYF. The full variable domain, with the rest looked up from reference TRBV9 and TRBJ2-7, is DSGVTQTPKHLITATGQRVTLRCSPRSGDLSVYWYQQSLDQGLQFLIQYYNGEERAKGNILERFSAQQFPDLHSELNLSSLELGDSALYFCARPYEQYFGPGTRLTVT.

The J gene is TRBJ2-6, the V gene TRBV29-1; D gene unclear. Trimming left V 3 bases short and J 0 bases short, with 3 bases between. Per the germline V gene, CDR1 is SQVTM and CDR2 is ANQGSEA. The CDR3 has 13 amino acids. The CDR3 protein is CSVESSGANVLTF. The CDR3 coding sequence is TGCAGCGTTGAGAGCTCTGGGGCCAACGTCCTGACTTTC.

The chain has TRBV6-5 and TRBJ2-1; 9 nucleotides line up with TRBD2. Per germline, CDR1 MNHEY and CDR2 SVGAGI. The length of the CDR3 is 16 residues. J was trimmed by 7 bases and V by 5 bases; bases with no gene match: 12. This CDR3 is CASSRPRIAGVNEQFF. DNA of the CDR3: TGTGCCAGCAGTCGCCCCCGGATAGCGGGAGTAAATGAGCAGTTCTTC.

This clonotype was counted a single time. A read error may be the cause here, since a much bigger clone is one base away. The genes are TRBV7-9 and TRBJ1-4; D remains ambiguous. This CDR3 is 12 amino acids long. Deletions cut 8 bases from V and 7 bases from J, with 11 bases between. The V gene's germline CDR1 is SEHNR and CDR2 FQNEAQ (reference sequence). This CDR3 reads CASGLNTEKLFF. DNA of the CDR3: TGTGCCAGCGGCCTGAATACTGAAAAACTGTTTTTT. The entire variable domain, with the rest obtained from reference TRBV7-9 and TRBJ1-4, is as follows: DTGVSQNPRHKITKRGQNVTFRCDPISEHNRLYWYRQTLGQGPEFLTYFQNEAQLEKSRLLSDRFSAERPKGSFSTLEIQRTEQGDSAMYLCASGLNTEKLFFGSGTQLSVL.

The table lists this clonotype with a few counts. The J gene is TRBJ2-5, the V gene TRBV7-9; 9 bases align to TRBD2. V shed 5 bases, J shed 4 bases, and the junction held 8 bases outside the gene matches. In germline, CDR1 is SEHNR, CDR2 FQNEAQ (reference sequence). The CDR3 has 15 amino acids. The CDR3 protein is CASSREGLASETQYF. CDR3 sequence (DNA): TGTGCCAGCAGCCGAGAGGGACTAGCTTCAGAGACCCAGTACTTC. Looking up the rest from reference TRBV7-9 and TRBJ2-5 gives the full variable domain: DTGVSQNPRHKITKRGQNVTFRCDPISEHNRLYWYRQTLGQGPEFLTYFQNEAQLEKSRLLSDRFSAERPKGSFSTLEIQRTEQGDSAMYLCASSREGLASETQYFGPGTRLLVL.

V and J are TRBV3-1 and TRBJ1-1; 10 positions agree with TRBD1. The CDR3 covers 14 residues. The germline V gene has CDR1 LGHDT and CDR2 YNNKEL (reference sequence). J was trimmed by 6 bases and V by 2 bases; bases with no gene match: 3. The CDR3 nucleotides read TGTGCCAGCAGCCAAACCGGGACAGGGGCTGAAGCTTTCTTT. This encodes CASSQTGTGAEAFF. The full variable domain, its missing parts supplied by reference TRBV3-1 and TRBJ1-1, is DTAVSQTPKYLVTQMGNDKSIKCEQNLGHDTMYWYKQDSKKFLKIMFSYNNKELIINETVPNRFSPKSPDKAHLNLHINSLELGDSAVYFCASSQTGTGAEAFFGQGTRLTVV.